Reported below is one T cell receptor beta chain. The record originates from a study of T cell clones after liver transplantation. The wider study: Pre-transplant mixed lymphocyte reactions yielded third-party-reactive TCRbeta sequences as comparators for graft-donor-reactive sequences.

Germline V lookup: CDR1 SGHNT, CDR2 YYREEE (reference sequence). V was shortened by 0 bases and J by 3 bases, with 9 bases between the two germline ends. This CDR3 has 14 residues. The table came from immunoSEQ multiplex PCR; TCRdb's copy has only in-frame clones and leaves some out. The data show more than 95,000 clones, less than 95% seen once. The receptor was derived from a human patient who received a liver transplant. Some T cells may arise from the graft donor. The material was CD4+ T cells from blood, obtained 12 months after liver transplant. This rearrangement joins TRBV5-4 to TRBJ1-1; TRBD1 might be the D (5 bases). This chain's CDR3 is CASSLASGYTEAFF. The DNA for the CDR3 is TGTGCCAGCAGCTTGGCCTCAGGGTACACTGAAGCTTTCTTT. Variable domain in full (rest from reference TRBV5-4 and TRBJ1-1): ETGVTQSPTHLIKTRGQQVTLRCSSQSGHNTVSWYQQALGQGPQFIFQYYREEENGRGNFPPRFSGLQFPNYSSELNVNALELDDSALYLCASSLASGYTEAFFGQGTRLTVV.